These 10 T cell receptor beta chains were all obtained from the same sample, sequenced in a study of human T cells and chemical hapten exposure. Time point noted: pre-sensitization, week 0. Documented treatment: therapeutic diphenylcyclopropenone sensitization with weekly scalp DPC. TCRdb processed the RACE reads anew with MiXCR; each CDR3 protein has one entry. The sample contains under 300,000 distinct CDR3 sequences, 7.5% to 9% of which appear only once. Material: whole blood, obtained in connection with sensitization to the hapten diphenylcyclopropenone (DPC). Receptors originate from a young man with alopecia areata. Some clones in this sample may be carry-over from other donors' samples.

This clonotype came up a few times. This rearrangement joins TRBV4-1 to TRBJ2-1, with 8 positions matching TRBD1. The CDR3 loop spans 17 amino acids. Germline CDR1 reads MGHRA; CDR2 reads YSYEKL. V lost 0 bases, J lost 1 base, and 5 bases stayed unmatched. The CDR3 coding sequence is TGCGCCAGCAGCCAAGATAGGGGACAGGAGTCCTACAATGAGCAGTTCTTC. It yields the protein CASSQDRGQESYNEQFF.

This rearrangement joins TRBV9 to TRBJ2-5; 9 bases match TRBD2. Germline V CDR1 and CDR2: SGDLS, YYNGEE. Trimming took 2 bases from V and 5 from J; bases not matched to a gene: 7. This CDR3 has 15 residues. This chain's CDR3 is CASSVSGGHLETQYF. The CDR3 DNA reads TGTGCCAGCAGCGTTAGCGGGGGTCACCTGGAGACCCAGTACTTC.

The V and J genes are TRBV7-9 and TRBJ1-2; D might be TRBD1 (6 bases). The CDR3 spans 19 residues. V was shortened by 5 bases and J by 1 base, with 26 bases between the two germline ends. Germline lookup yields CDR1 SEHNR and CDR2 FQNEAQ (reference sequence). The CDR3 bases are TGTGCCAGCAGCACCAGAGAGTACAGGGTTCAACTCCTTAACTATGGCTACACCTTC. As protein: CASSTREYRVQLLNYGYTF.

The chain recombines TRBV29-1 with TRBJ2-3; 7 bases are shared with TRBD2. CDR1 SQVTM and CDR2 ANQGSEA come from the germline V gene. Trimming took 1 base from V and 6 from J; bases not matched to a gene: 1. This CDR3 region has 12 residues. CDR3 region: CSVEGRGDTQYF. The CDR3 DNA sequence: TGCAGCGTTGAAGGGCGGGGGGATACGCAGTATTTT.

This clonotype was picked up a small number of times. The DNA for the CDR3 is TGTGCCAGCAGCTTAGGGTCAGGGGCCGTAAATCAGCCCCAGCATTTT. Translating it yields CASSLGSGAVNQPQHF. The J gene is TRBJ1-5, the V gene TRBV7-2; TRBD1 is a possible D gene (6 bases). This CDR3 region has 16 residues. Trimming pared 1 base from V and 4 bases from J, leaving 14 bases between. Germline values: CDR1 SGHTA, CDR2 FQGNSA.

This clonotype came up many times. The chain uses TRBV6-2 or TRBV6-3 and TRBJ2-1; no clear D. In germline, CDR1 is MNHEY, CDR2 SVGEGT. The CDR3 spans 14 residues. Trimming removed 6 bases from V and 0 bases from J, with 9 bases in between. CDR3 bases: TGTGCCAGCAGGGGAAAGAGCTCCTACAATGAGCAGTTCTTC. Translated: CASRGKSSYNEQFF.

The chain links TRBV6-5 to TRBJ1-4, with a weak D call TRBD1 (6 bases). Germline CDR1 MNHEY, CDR2 SVGAGI. The CDR3 is 14 residues long. V was trimmed by 6 bases and J by 7 bases, leaving 15 bases between them. The CDR3 reads CASRTTGSSEKLFF. CDR3 DNA: TGTGCCAGCAGGACTACAGGGTCTAGTGAAAAACTGTTTTTT.

Ten or more counts support this clonotype. The genes are TRBV12-3 or TRBV12-4 and TRBJ1-5; possible D gene TRBD1, 5 bases. The germline V and J ends were trimmed by 7 bases and 0 bases, with 16 bases remaining between them. The CDR3 runs 16 residues. The CDR3 sequence is CASISGHPYSNQPQHF. The DNA of the CDR3 is TGTGCCAGCATTTCGGGGCACCCTTATAGCAATCAGCCCCAGCATTTT.

This clonotype appeared many times. CDR3 loop: CASSSFYNQPQHF. For the CDR3, the DNA is TGTGCCAGCAGCTCATTTTACAATCAGCCCCAGCATTTT. The genes are TRBV7-2 and TRBJ1-5; D gene unclear. Per the germline V gene, CDR1 is SGHTA and CDR2 is FQGNSA. CDR3 length: 13 amino acids. V was clipped by 4 bases and J by 3 bases, with 7 bases between them.

This clonotype has just a few counts. The chain recombines TRBV24-1 with TRBJ2-7; D not resolved. The V gene's germline CDR1 is KGHDR and CDR2 SFDVKD. CDR3 size: 13 residues. The V end was cut by 1 base, the J end by 4 bases, with 7 bases between. This CDR3 reads CATSDFPIYEQYF. The CDR3 DNA reads TGTGCCACCAGTGATTTTCCCATTTACGAGCAGTACTTC.